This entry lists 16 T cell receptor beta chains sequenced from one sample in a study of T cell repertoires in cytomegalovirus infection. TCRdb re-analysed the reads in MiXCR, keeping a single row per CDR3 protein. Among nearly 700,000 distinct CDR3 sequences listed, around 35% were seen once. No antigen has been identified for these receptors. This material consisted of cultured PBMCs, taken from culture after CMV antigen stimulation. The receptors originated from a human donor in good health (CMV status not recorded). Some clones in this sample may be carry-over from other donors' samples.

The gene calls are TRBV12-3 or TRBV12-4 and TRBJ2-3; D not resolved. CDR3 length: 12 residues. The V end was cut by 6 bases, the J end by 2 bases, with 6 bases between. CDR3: CASRYLTDTQYF. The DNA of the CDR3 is TGTGCCAGCAGATACCTCACAGATACGCAGTATTTT.

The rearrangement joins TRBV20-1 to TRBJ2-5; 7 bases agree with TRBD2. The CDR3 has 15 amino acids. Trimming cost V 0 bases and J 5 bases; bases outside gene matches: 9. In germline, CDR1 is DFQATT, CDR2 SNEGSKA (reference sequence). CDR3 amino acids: CSARDPPGGRETQYF. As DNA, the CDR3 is TGCAGTGCTAGAGATCCGCCGGGGGGTAGGGAGACCCAGTACTTC.

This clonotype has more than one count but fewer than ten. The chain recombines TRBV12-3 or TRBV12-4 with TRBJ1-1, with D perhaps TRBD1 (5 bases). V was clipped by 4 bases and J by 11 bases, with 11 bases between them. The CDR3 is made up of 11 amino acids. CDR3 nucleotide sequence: TGTGCCAGCAGTTGGGGGTCCGAGGCTTTCTTT. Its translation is CASSWGSEAFF.

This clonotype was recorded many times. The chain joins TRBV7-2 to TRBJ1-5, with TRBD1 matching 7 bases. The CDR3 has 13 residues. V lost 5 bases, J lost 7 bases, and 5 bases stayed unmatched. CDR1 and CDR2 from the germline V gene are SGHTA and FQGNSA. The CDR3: CASSVGQLQPQHF. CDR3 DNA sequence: TGTGCCAGCAGCGTGGGACAGCTCCAGCCCCAGCATTTT.

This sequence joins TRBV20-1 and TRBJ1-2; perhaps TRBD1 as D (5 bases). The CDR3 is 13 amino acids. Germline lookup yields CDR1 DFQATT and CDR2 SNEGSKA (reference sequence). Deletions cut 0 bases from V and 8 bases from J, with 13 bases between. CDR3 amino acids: CSARDDGRDGYTF. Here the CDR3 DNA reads TGCAGTGCTAGAGATGATGGGAGGGACGGCTACACCTTC.

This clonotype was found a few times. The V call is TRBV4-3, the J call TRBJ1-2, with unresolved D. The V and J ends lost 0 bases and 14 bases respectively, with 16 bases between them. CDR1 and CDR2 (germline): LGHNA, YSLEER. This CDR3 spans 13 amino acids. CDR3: CASSQDPPTSRTF. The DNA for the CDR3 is TGCGCCAGCAGCCAAGACCCACCGACAAGTAGGACCTTC.

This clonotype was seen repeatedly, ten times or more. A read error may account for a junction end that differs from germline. CDR3 region: CASSLAYSYNEQFF. Here the CDR3 DNA reads TGTGCCAGCAGCCTAGCGTATTCTTACAATGAGCAGTTCTTC. The chain links TRBV11-1 to TRBJ2-1, with D maybe TRBD2 (6 bases). CDR1 is SGHAT and CDR2 is FQDESV in the germline V gene (reference sequence). The CDR3 contains 14 residues.

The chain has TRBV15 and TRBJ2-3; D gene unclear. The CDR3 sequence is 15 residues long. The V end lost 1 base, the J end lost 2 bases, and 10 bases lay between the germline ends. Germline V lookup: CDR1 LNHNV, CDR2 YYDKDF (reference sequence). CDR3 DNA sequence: TGTGCCACCAGCAGAGCTAGTAGTAACACAGATACGCAGTATTTT. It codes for CATSRASSNTDTQYF.

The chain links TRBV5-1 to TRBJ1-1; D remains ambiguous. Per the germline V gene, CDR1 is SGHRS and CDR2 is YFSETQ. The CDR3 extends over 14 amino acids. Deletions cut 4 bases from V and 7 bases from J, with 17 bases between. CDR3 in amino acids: CASSPRIGGIEAFF. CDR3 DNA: TGCGCCAGCAGCCCACGAATAGGTGGAATTGAAGCTTTCTTT.

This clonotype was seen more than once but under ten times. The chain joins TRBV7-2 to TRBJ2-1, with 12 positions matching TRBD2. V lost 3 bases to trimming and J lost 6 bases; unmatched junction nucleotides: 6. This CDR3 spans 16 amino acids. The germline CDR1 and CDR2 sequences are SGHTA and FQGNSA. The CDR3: CASSFGLAGSGNEQFF. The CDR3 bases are TGTGCCAGCAGCTTTGGACTAGCGGGATCAGGCAATGAGCAGTTCTTC.

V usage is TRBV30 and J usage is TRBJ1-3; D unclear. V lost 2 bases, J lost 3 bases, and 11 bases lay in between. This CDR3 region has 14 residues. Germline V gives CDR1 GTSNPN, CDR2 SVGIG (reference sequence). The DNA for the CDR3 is TGTGCCTGGAGTAGGAGCACCCTTGGAAACACCATATATTTT. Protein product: CAWSRSTLGNTIYF.

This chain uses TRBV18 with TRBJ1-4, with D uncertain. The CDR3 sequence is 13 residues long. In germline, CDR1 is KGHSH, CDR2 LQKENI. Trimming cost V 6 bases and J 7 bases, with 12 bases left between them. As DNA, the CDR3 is TGTGCCAGCTCGTTGGGATGGGGTGAAAAACTGTTTTTT. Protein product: CASSLGWGEKLFF.

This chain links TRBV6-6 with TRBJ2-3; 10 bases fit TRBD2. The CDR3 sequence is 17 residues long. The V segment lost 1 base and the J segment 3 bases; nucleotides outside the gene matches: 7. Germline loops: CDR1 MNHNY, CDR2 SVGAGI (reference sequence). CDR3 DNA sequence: TGTGCCAGCAGTTACTGGCGGGCTAGCGGGGGTACAGATACGCAGTATTTT. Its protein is CASSYWRASGGTDTQYF.

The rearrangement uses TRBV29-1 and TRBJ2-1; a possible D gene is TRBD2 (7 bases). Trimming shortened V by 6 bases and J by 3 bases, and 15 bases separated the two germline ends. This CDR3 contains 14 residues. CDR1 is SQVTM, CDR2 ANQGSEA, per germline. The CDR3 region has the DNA TGCAGCGTGAGGGGGGGGTTCGACTACAATGAGCAGTTCTTC. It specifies CSVRGGFDYNEQFF.

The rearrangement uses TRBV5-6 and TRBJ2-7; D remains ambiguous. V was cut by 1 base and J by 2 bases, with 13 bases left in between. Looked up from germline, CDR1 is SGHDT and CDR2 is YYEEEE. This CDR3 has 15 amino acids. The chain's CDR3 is CASSLRAQGAYEQYF. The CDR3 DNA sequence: TGTGCCAGCAGCTTGAGAGCGCAAGGCGCCTACGAGCAGTACTTC.

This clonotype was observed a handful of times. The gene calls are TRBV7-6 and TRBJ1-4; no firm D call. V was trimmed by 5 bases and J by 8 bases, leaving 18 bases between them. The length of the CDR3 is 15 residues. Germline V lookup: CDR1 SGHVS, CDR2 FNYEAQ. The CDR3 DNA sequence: TGTGCCAGCAGCACCATGGCCGGGGTAGTCGAAAAACTGTTTTTT. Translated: CASSTMAGVVEKLFF.